The clone carrying this T cell receptor beta chain was detected ten times or more. MiXCR was run by TCRdb on the reads, yielding one entry per CDR3 protein. The data contain about 19,000 distinct CDR3 sequences, roughly 21% of them seen just once; the ten biggest clones take up 0.7% to 0.9%. These data are taken from a study of lung T cells in sarcoidosis with Löfgren's syndrome. For the study at large: Analyses focused on Löfgren's syndrome patients.

The germline V gene encodes CDR1 KGHDR and CDR2 SFDVKD. V lost 4 bases and J 1 base, leaving 6 bases between the germline ends. CDR3 length: 13 amino acids. The sample comprised CD4+ T cells from bronchoalveolar lavage. V usage is TRBV24-1 and J usage is TRBJ1-2; D is ambiguous. The TCR comes from a human donor with sarcoidosis (Löfgren's syndrome or another form), or a control subject (not recorded which). For the CDR3, the DNA is TGTGCCACCAGTGAGGGGTATAACTATGGCTACACCTTC. This codes for CATSEGYNYGYTF.